This T cell receptor (beta chain) derives from a study of tissue T cells after allogeneic stem cell transplantation. Study-level background: Four unmodified and three CD34-selected T-cell-depleted grafts went to graft-versus-host disease patients.

Steroid-refractory graft-versus-host disease after allogeneic hematopoietic cell transplant qualified adults for prospective research-autopsy enrollment. Trimming removed 4 bases from V and 6 bases from J, with 9 bases in between. This CDR3 has 12 amino acids. Germline-derived CDR1 and CDR2 are LGHNA and YSLEER. Measured with immunoSEQ multiplex PCR; TCRdb has only the in-frame clones, and not every one. The sample has around 3,100 clones, around 66% seen once. Material: jejunal tissue, obtained at autopsy. The chain recombines TRBV4-3 with TRBJ1-1; D not resolved. This TCR was sampled from a male patient at least 60 years old with steroid-refractory graft-versus-host disease after an allogeneic stem cell transplant. The graft donor may account for some of the T cells. The CDR3 nucleotides read TGCGCCAGCAGCCCTACGGGTGCTGAAGCTTTCTTT. Translating gives CASSPTGAEAFF.